The T cell receptor (beta chain) under discussion was sequenced for a study of T cell responses to AZD1222 COVID-19 vaccine. The wider study: Second doses were pooled across both intervals (about 4 or about 12 weeks). Study-level results: Every sample of the repertoires postdated the peak T cell response.

With regard to this clone: Its antigen is undetermined.

Clones were read by immunoSEQ multiplex PCR, and TCRdb kept only the in-frame ones, dropping some. The sample lists about 120,000 clones, about 91% occurring once. The V end lost 3 bases, the J end lost 8 bases, and 5 bases lay between the germline ends. The V gene's germline CDR1 is LNHDA and CDR2 SQIVND (reference sequence). The CDR3 consists of 11 residues. The chain employs TRBV19 and TRBJ1-3, with D unclear. The clonotype was recovered from an adult in good health. The sequencing used peripheral blood, collected on day 0 of AZD1222 vaccination. As DNA, the CDR3 is TGTGCCAGTAGTATTGGGTACACCATATATTTT. This sequence encodes CASSIGYTIYF.